Listed here are 9 T cell receptor beta chains from one sample, sequenced in a study of shared clonotypes between healthy human individuals. The protocol was immunoSEQ multiplex PCR, while the TCRdb copy is restricted to in-frame clones and leaves out a portion. The table shows a few hundred thousand clones, with 90% to 97% occurring only once. Sequenced: memory CD8+ T cells sorted from blood. Subset defined: CD45RO+ cells pooled with CCR7-negative TemRA cells. The source is a man between 25 and 39 years old in good health.

This chain joins TRBV7-2 and TRBJ2-2; D could derive from TRBD1 or TRBD2 (5 bases each). The germline V and J ends were trimmed by 5 bases and 4 bases, with 14 bases remaining between them. Germline V gene data show CDR1 as SGHTA and CDR2 as FQGNSA. The CDR3 is 15 amino acids. The CDR3 sequence is CASSHPGLFTGELFF. CDR3 in DNA: TGTGCCAGCAGCCACCCGGGGCTCTTCACCGGGGAGCTGTTTTTT.

In the case of this clone: Other DNA sequences in this sample translate to the same CDR3. The chain uses TRBV19 and TRBJ1-5; no clear D. The V gene lost 3 bases and the J gene lost 4 bases, with 10 bases spanning the gap. Looked up from germline, CDR1 is LNHDA and CDR2 is SQIVND (reference sequence). This CDR3 is 14 amino acids long. CDR3 sequence: CASSIRKGNQPQHF. In DNA, the CDR3 is TGTGCCAGTAGTATCCGTAAAGGGAATCAGCCCCAGCATTTT.

The CDR3 here is CARSSQHYSNQPQHF. The CDR3 nucleotides read TGTGCCAGAAGCTCCCAACATTATAGCAATCAGCCCCAGCATTTT. This chain uses TRBV5-3 with TRBJ1-5; D remains unclear. TRBV5-3 is placed among ORFs of uncertain function. The ends were cut back, 3 bases at V and 0 bases at J, with 10 bases in the middle. The CDR3 runs to 15 residues.

The chain couples TRBV4-2 to TRBJ2-7; 8 bases are a match to TRBD2. Germline loops: CDR1 LGHNA, CDR2 YNFKEQ. The CDR3 covers 15 residues. With V trimmed by 4 bases and J by 4 bases, 9 bases remained unmatched. Here the CDR3 DNA reads TGTGCCAGCAGCCTAAAAGCGGGAGACACGTACGAGCAGTACTTC. It encodes CASSLKAGDTYEQYF.

The rearrangement uses TRBV5-4 and TRBJ2-4; possibly TRBD1 for D (6 bases). Trimming stripped 4 bases from V and 3 bases from J, with 14 bases between. CDR3 length: 15 residues. From germline, CDR1 is SGHNT and CDR2 YYREEE (reference sequence). CDR3 in amino acids: CASSLQGLGKNIQYF. CDR3 DNA: TGTGCCAGCAGCCTACAGGGTCTTGGCAAAAACATTCAGTACTTC. Based on the CDR3 plus reference TRBV5-4 and TRBJ2-4, the full variable domain is ETGVTQSPTHLIKTRGQQVTLRCSSQSGHNTVSWYQQALGQGPQFIFQYYREEENGRGNFPPRFSGLQFPNYSSELNVNALELDDSALYLCASSLQGLGKNIQYFGAGTRLSVL.

The chain joins TRBV4-1 to TRBJ2-1, with 7 nucleotides matching TRBD2. V shed 4 bases, J shed 0 bases, and the junction held 9 bases outside the gene matches. CDR1 MGHRA and CDR2 YSYEKL come from the germline V gene. The CDR3 runs to 17 residues. This CDR3 reads CASSRGTSASSYNEQFF. CDR3 DNA sequence: TGCGCCAGCAGCCGCGGAACTAGCGCGAGCTCCTACAATGAGCAGTTCTTC.

This clone was recorded only once. The chain couples TRBV7-9 to TRBJ1-5; D unclear. Germline V CDR1 and CDR2: SEHNR, FQNEAQ (reference sequence). Deletions cut 6 bases from V and 2 bases from J, with 8 bases between. The CDR3 is 13 amino acids. CDR3 DNA sequence: TGTGCCAGCAGTAAGAGCGGCAATCAGCCCCAGCATTTT. This encodes CASSKSGNQPQHF.

The V and J genes are TRBV19 and TRBJ2-7; maybe TRBD2 (6 bases). Between the trimmed V and J ends, which lost 5 bases and 5 bases, there was a span of 13 bases. The V gene's germline CDR1 is LNHDA and CDR2 SQIVND (reference sequence). This CDR3 region has 13 residues. The CDR3 DNA reads as TGTGCCAGTAGTGGAGGGTGGGGGGACGAGCAGTACTTC. Its protein is CASSGGWGDEQYF. Filled out from reference TRBV19 and TRBJ2-7, the complete variable domain reads DGGITQSPKYLFRKEGQNVTLSCEQNLNHDAMYWYRQDPGQGLRLIYYSQIVNDFQKGDIAEGYSVSREKKESFPLTVTSAQKNPTAFYLCASSGGWGDEQYFGPGTRLTVT.

CDR3 in DNA: TGTGCCAGGATAACCGGGGACTCTAGAGCTTTCTTT. It is translated as CARITGDSRAFF. V usage is TRBV19 and J usage is TRBJ1-1; D perhaps matches TRBD1 (5 bases). The V gene lost 9 bases and the J gene lost 10 bases, with 18 bases spanning the gap. This CDR3 spans 12 amino acids. From germline, CDR1 is LNHDA and CDR2 SQIVND (reference sequence).